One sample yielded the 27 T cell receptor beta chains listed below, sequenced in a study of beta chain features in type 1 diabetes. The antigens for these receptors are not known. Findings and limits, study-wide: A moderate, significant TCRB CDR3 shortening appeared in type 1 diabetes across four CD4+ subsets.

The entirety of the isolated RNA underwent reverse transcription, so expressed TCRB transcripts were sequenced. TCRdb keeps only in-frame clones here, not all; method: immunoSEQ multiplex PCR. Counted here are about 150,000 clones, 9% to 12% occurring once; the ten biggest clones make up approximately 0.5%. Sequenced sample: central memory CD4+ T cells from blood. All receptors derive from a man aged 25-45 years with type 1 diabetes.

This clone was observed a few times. The CDR3 region has the DNA TGTGCCAGCAGTCCTGGGACTAGCGGGTTCAATGAGCAGTTCTTC. Its translation is CASSPGTSGFNEQFF. The V and J genes are TRBV11-3 and TRBJ2-1; 12 positions match TRBD2. Trimming at V came to 6 bases and at J to 6 bases, leaving 6 bases not matched to a gene. The germline V gene encodes CDR1 SGHNT and CDR2 YENEEA. There are 15 residues in the CDR3.

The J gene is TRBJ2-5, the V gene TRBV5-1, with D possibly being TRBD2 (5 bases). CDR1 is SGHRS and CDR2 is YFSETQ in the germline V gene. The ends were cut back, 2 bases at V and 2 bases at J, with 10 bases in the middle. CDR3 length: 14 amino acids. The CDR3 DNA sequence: TGCGCCAGCAGCTTCAAGGACTCACAAGAGACCCAGTACTTC. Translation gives CASSFKDSQETQYF.

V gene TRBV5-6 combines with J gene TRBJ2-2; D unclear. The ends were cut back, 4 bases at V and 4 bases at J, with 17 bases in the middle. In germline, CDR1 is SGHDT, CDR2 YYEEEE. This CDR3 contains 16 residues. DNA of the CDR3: TGTGCCAGCAGCCCCCCCTTGGCGGAGAGCACCGGGGAGCTGTTTTTT. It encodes CASSPPLAESTGELFF.

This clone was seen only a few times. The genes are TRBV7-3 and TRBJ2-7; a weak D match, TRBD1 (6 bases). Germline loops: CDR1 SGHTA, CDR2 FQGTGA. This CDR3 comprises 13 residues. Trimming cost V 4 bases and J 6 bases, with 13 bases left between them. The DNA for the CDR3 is TGTGCCAGCAGCTCCTCACAGGGATCCGAGCAGTACTTC. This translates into CASSSSQGSEQYF. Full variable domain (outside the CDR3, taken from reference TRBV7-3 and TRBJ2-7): GAGVSQTPSNKVTEKGKYVELRCDPISGHTALYWYRQSLGQGPEFLIYFQGTGAADDSGLPNDRFFAVRPEGSVSTLKIQRTERGDSAVYLCASSSSQGSEQYFGPGTRLTVT.

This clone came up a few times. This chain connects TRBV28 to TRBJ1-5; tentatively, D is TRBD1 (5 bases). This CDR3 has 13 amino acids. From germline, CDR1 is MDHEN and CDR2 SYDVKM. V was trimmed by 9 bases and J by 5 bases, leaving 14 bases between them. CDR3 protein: CASQPGGDQPQHF. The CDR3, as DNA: TGTGCCAGTCAGCCCGGGGGGGATCAGCCCCAGCATTTT.

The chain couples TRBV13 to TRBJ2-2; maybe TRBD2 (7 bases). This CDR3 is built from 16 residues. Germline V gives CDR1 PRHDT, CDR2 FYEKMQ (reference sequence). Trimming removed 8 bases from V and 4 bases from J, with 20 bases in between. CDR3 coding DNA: TGTGCCAGCGGGGGGGCACGACTAGCCGGCACCGGGGAGCTGTTTTTT. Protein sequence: CASGGARLAGTGELFF.

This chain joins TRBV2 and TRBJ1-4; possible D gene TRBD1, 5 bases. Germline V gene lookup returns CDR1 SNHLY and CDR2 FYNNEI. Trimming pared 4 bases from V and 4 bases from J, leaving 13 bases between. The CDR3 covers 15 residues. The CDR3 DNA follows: TGTGCCAGCAGTGTTGCGGGGCGGCTTAATGAAAAACTGTTTTTT. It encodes CASSVAGRLNEKLFF.

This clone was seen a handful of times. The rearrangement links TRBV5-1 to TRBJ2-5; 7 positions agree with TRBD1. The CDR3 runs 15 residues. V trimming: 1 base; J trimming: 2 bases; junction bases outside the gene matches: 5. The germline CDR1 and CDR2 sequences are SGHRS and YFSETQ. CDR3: CASSLIPGQQETQYF. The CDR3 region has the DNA TGCGCCAGCAGCTTGATCCCGGGACAGCAAGAGACCCAGTACTTC.

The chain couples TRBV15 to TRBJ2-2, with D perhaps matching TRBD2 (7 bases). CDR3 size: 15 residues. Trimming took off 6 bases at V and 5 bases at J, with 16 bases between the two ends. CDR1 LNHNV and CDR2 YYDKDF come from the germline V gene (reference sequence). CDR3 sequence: CATSGGGAGTGELFF. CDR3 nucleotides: TGTGCCACCAGTGGGGGGGGCGCCGGAACCGGGGAGCTGTTTTTT.

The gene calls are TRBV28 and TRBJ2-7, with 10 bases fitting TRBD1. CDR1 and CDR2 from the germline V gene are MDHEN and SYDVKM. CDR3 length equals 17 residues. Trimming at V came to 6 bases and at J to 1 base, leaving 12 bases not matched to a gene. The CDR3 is CASRGQGGTGVSYEQYF. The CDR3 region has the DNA TGTGCCAGCAGGGGACAAGGGGGGACAGGGGTTTCCTACGAGCAGTACTTC.

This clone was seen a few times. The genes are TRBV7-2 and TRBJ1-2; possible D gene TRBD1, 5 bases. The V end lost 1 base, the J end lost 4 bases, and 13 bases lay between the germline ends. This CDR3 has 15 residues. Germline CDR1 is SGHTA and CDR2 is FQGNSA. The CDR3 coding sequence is TGTGCCAGCAGCTTAGGTCCCGACAGCTCCTATGGCTACACCTTC. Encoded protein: CASSLGPDSSYGYTF. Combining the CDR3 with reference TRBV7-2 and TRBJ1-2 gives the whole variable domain GAGVSQSPSNKVTEKGKDVELRCDPISGHTALYWYRQSLGQGLEFLIYFQGNSAPDKSGLPSDRFSAERTGGSVSTLTIQRTQQEDSAVYLCASSLGPDSSYGYTFGSGTRLTVV.

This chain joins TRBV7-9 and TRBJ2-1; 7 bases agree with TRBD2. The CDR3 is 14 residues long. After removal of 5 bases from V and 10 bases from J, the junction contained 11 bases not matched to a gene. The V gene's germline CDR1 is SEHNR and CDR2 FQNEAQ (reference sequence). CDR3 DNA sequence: TGTGCCAGCAGCCAAGATTTGATTAGCGGGGAGCAGTTCTTC. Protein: CASSQDLISGEQFF.

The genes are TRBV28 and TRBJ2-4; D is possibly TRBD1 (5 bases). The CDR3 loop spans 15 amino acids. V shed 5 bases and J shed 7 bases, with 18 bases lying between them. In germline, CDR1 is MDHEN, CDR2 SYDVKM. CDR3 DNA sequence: TGTGCCAGCAGTACTTACAAGACAGTCAGGAACATTCAGTACTTC. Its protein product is CASSTYKTVRNIQYF.

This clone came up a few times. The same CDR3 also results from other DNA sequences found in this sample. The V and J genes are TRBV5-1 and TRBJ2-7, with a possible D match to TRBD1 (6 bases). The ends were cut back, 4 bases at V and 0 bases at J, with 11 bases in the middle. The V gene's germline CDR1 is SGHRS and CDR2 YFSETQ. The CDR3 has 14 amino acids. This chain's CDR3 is CASSPRQASYEQYF. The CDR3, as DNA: TGCGCCAGCAGCCCCCGACAGGCCTCCTACGAGCAGTACTTC.

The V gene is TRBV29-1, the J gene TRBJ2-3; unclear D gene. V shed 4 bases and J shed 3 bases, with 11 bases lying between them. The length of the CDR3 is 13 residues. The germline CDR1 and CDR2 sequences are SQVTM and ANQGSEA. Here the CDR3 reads CSVGKMRTDTQYF. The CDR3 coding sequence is TGCAGCGTTGGGAAAATGAGGACAGATACGCAGTATTTT.

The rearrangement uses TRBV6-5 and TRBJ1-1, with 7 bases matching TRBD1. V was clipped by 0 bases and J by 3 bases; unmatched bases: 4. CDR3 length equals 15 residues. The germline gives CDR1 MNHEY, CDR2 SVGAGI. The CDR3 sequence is CASSYSTGWDTEAFF. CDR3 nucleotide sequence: TGTGCCAGCAGTTACTCGACAGGGTGGGACACTGAAGCTTTCTTT.

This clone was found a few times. The CDR3 loop is CASSLILSGSTNEQFF. Written as DNA, the CDR3 is TGCGCCAGCAGCTTGATTCTTAGCGGGAGTACCAATGAGCAGTTCTTC. J is TRBJ2-1 and V is TRBV5-1; TRBD2 aligns across 9 bases. Trimming cost V 1 base and J 6 bases; bases outside gene matches: 8. The CDR3 is 16 amino acids. Looked up from germline, CDR1 is SGHRS and CDR2 is YFSETQ. The whole variable domain, remainder taken from reference TRBV5-1 and TRBJ2-1, is KAGVTQTPRYLIKTRGQQVTLSCSPISGHRSVSWYQQTPGQGLQFLFEYFSETQRNKGNFPGRFSGRQFSNSRSEMNVSTLELGDSALYLCASSLILSGSTNEQFFGPGTRLTVL.

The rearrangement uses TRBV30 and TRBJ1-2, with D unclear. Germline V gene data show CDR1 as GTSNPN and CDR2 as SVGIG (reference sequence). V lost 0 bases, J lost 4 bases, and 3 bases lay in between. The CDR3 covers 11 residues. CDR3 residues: CAWSVLYGYTF. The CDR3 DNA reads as TGTGCCTGGAGTGTTCTCTATGGCTACACCTTC.

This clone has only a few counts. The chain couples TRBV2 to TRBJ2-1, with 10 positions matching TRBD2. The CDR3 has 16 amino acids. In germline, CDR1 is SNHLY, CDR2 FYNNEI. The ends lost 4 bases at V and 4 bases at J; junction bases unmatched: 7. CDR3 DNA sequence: TGTGCCAGCAGTGGGGGTGGGACTAGCGTTTACAATGAGCAGTTCTTC. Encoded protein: CASSGGGTSVYNEQFF.

In DNA, the CDR3 is TGTGCCAGCAGCTGGACTAGCGGTACCTACGAGCAGTACTTC. As protein: CASSWTSGTYEQYF. The V gene is TRBV7-2, the J gene TRBJ2-7, with TRBD2 matching over 10 bases. Trimming cost V 4 bases and J 2 bases; bases outside gene matches: 2. Germline assignment: CDR1 SGHTA and CDR2 FQGNSA. This CDR3 comprises 14 residues. The whole variable domain, remainder taken from reference TRBV7-2 and TRBJ2-7, is GAGVSQSPSNKVTEKGKDVELRCDPISGHTALYWYRQSLGQGLEFLIYFQGNSAPDKSGLPSDRFSAERTGGSVSTLTIQRTQQEDSAVYLCASSWTSGTYEQYFGPGTRLTVT.

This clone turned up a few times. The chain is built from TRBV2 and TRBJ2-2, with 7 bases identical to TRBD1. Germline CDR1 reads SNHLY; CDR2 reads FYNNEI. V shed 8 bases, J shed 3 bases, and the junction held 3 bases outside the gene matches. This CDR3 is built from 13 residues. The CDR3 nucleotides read TGTGCCAGCGGACAGGCTTACACCGGGGAGCTGTTTTTT. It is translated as CASGQAYTGELFF.

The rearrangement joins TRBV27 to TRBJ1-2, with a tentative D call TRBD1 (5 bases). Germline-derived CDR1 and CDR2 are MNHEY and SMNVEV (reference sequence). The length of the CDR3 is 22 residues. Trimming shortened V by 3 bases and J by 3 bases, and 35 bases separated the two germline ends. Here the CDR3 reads CASSFAQPPLGHTAFLDYGYTF. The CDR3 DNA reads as TGTGCCAGCAGTTTTGCCCAGCCGCCGTTAGGACACACGGCGTTCCTAGACTATGGCTACACCTTC.

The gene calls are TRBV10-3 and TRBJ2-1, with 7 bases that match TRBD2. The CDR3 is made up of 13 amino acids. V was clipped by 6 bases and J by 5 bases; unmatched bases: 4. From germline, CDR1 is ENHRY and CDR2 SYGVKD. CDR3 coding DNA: TGTGCCATCAGCTTAAGCGGGAACAATGAGCAGTTCTTC. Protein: CAISLSGNNEQFF.

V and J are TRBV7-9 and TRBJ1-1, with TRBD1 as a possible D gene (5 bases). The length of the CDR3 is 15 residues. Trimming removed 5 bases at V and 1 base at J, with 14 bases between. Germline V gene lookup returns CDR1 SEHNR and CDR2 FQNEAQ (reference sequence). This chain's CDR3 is CASSLRLGGNTEAFF. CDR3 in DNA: TGTGCCAGCAGCCTCCGACTCGGGGGGAACACTGAAGCTTTCTTT. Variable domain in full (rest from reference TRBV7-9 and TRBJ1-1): DTGVSQNPRHKITKRGQNVTFRCDPISEHNRLYWYRQTLGQGPEFLTYFQNEAQLEKSRLLSDRFSAERPKGSFSTLEIQRTEQGDSAMYLCASSLRLGGNTEAFFGQGTRLTVV.

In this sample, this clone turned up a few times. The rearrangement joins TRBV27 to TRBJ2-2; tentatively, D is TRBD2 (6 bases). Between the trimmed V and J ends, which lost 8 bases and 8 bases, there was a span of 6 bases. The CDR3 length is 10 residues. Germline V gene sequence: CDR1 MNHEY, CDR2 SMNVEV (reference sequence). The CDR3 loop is CASRGGELFF. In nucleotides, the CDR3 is TGTGCCAGCCGGGGGGGGGAGCTGTTTTTT.

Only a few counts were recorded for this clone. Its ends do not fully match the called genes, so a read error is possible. The CDR3 loop is CASSFSGTGVFF. The CDR3, as DNA: TGCGCCAGCAGCTTCTCCGGGACAGGGGTTTTCTTC. The chain combines TRBV5-1 with TRBJ2-7; 10 bases match TRBD1. The CDR3 covers 12 residues. Per the germline V gene, CDR1 is SGHRS and CDR2 is YFSETQ.

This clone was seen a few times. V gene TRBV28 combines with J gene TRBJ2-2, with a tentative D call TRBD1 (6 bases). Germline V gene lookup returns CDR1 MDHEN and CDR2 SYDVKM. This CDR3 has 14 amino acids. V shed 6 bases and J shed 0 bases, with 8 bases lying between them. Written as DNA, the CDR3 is TGTGCCAGCAGGAGGGGGACGAACACCGGGGAGCTGTTTTTT. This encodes CASRRGTNTGELFF.